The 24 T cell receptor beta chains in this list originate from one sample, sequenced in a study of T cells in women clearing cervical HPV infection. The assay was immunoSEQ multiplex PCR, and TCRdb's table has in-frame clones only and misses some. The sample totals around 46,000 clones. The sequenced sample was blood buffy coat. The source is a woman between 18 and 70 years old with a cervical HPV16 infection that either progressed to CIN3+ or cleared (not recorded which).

The part of the CDR3 DNA that was read is TGTGCCAGCAGCTCCACCCCCGGGGGAGGTCAGCCT. Its protein product is CASSSTPGGGQP. The complete CDR3 sequence is CASSSTPGGGQPQYF. V usage is TRBV7-9 and J usage is TRBJ2-4; the D gene is possibly TRBD2 (6 bases). The read terminates 3 residues ahead of where the CDR3 ends, so the germline J gene completes it. Germline-derived CDR1 and CDR2 are SEHNR and FQNEAQ (reference sequence). The CDR3 has 15 residues.

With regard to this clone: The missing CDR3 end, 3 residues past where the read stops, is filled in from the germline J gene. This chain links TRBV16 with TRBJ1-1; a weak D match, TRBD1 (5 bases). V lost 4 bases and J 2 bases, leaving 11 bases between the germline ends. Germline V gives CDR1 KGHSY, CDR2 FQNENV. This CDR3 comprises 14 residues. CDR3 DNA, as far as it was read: TGTGCCAGCAGCCGATCGACAGTTAACACTGAA. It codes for CASSRSTVNTE. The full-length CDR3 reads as CASSRSTVNTEAFF. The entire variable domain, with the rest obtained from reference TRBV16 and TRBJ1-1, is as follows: GEEVAQTPKHLVRGEGQKAKLYCAPIKGHSYVFWYQQVLKNEFKFLISFQNENVFDETGMPKERFSAKCLPNSPCSLEIQATKLEDSAVYFCASSRSTVNTEAFFGQGTRLTVV.

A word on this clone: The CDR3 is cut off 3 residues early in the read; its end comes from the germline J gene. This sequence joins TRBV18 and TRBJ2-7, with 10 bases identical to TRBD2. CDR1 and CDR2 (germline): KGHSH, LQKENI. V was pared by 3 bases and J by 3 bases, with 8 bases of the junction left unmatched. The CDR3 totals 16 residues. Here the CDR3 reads CASSPISSGGLYEQYF. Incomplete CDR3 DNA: TGTGCCAGCTCACCCATTTCTAGCGGGGGTCTCTACGAG. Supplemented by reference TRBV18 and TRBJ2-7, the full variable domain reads NAGVMQNPRHLVRRRGQEARLRCSPMKGHSHVYWYRQLPEEGLKFMVYLQKENIIDESGMPKERFSAEFPKEGPSILRIQQVVRGDSAAYFCASSPISSGGLYEQYFGPGTRLTVT.

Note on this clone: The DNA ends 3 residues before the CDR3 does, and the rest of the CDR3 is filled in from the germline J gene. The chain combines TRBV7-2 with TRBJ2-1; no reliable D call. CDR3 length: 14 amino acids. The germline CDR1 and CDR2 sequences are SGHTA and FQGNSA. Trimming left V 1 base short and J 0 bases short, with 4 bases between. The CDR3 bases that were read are TGTGCCAGCAGCTTAGACAGCTCCTACAATGAG. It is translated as CASSLDSSYNE. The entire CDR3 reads CASSLDSSYNEQFF.

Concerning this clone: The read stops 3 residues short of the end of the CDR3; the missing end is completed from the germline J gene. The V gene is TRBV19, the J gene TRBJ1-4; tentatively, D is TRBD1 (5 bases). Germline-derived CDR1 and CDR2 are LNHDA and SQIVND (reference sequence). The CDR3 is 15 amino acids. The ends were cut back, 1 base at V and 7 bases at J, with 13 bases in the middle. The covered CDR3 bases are TGTGCCAGTAGTATAGTCCCAGCAGGGAGTGAAAAA. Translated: CASSIVPAGSEK. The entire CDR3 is CASSIVPAGSEKLFF.

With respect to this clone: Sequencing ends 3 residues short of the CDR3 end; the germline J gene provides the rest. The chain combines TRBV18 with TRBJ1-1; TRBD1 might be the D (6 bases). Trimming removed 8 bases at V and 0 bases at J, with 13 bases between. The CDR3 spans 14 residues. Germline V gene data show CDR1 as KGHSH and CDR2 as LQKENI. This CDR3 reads CASNNRQVNTEAFF. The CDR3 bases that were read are TGTGCCAGCAACAATCGACAGGTGAACACTGAA.

CDR3 sequence: CASSLDRGQAFF. CDR3 DNA (partial): TGTGCCAGCAGCTTAGACAGGGGTCAA. The chain links TRBV7-2 to TRBJ1-1, with 7 bases aligning to TRBD1. The read falls 3 residues short of the CDR3 end, and the missing part is taken from the germline J gene. This CDR3 has 12 amino acids. Germline V gene lookup returns CDR1 SGHTA and CDR2 FQGNSA. Full variable domain (missing parts from reference TRBV7-2 and TRBJ1-1): GAGVSQSPSNKVTEKGKDVELRCDPISGHTALYWYRQSLGQGLEFLIYFQGNSAPDKSGLPSDRFSAERTGGSVSTLTIQRTQQEDSAVYLCASSLDRGQAFFGQGTRLTVV.

The CDR3 is CASSPLASYEQYF. Incomplete CDR3 DNA: TGTGCCAGCTCACCTCTAGCCAGCTACGAG. This chain links TRBV18 with TRBJ2-7, with D perhaps TRBD2 (5 bases). The read terminates 3 residues before the CDR3 end, so the remaining end is supplied by the germline J gene. CDR1 is KGHSH, CDR2 LQKENI, per germline. Trimming shortened V by 3 bases and J by 3 bases, and 9 bases separated the two germline ends. The CDR3 covers 13 residues.

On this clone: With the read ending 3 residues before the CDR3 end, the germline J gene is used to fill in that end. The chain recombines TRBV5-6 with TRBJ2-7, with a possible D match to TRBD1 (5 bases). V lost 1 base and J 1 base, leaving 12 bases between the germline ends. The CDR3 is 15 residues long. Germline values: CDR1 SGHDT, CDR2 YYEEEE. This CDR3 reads CASSLNSGISYEQYF. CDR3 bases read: TGTGCCAGCAGCTTGAACTCAGGGATATCCTACGAG.

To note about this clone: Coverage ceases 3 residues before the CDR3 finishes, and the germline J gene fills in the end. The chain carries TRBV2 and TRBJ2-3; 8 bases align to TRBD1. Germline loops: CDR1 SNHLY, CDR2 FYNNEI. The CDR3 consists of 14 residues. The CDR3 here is CASSDDRGSQPQYF. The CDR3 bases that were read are TGTGCCAGCAGTGACGACAGGGGTAGTCAGCCG. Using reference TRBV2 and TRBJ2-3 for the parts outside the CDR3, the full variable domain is EPEVTQTPSHQVTQMGQEVILRCVPISNHLYFYWYRQILGQKVEFLVSFYNNEISEKSEIFDDQFSVERPDGSNFTLKIRSTKLEDSAMYFCASSDDRGSQPQYFGPGTRLTVL.

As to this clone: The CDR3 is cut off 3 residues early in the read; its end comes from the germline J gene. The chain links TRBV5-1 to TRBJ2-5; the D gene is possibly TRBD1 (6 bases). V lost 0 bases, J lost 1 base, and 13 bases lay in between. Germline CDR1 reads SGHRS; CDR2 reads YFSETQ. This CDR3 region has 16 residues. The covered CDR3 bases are TGCGCCAGCAGCTTGGTAGCAGGGGCGGTCCAAGAGACC. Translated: CASSLVAGAVQET. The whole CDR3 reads CASSLVAGAVQETQYF.

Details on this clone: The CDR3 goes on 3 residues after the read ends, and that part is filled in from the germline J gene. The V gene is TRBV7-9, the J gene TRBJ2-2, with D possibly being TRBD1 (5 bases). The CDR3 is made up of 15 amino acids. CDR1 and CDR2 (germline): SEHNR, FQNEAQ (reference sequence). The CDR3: CASSLETGTNEKLFF. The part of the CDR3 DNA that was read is TGTGCCAGCAGCTTAGAAACAGGAACTAATGAAAAG.

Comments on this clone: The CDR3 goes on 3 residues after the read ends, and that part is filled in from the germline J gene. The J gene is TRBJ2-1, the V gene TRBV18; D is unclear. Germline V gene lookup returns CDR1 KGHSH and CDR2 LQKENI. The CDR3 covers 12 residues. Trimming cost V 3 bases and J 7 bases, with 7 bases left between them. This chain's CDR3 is CASSPPLNEQFF. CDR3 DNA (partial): TGTGCCAGCTCACCCCCTTTGAATGAG. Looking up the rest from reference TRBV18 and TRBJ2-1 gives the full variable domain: NAGVMQNPRHLVRRRGQEARLRCSPMKGHSHVYWYRQLPEEGLKFMVYLQKENIIDESGMPKERFSAEFPKEGPSILRIQQVVRGDSAAYFCASSPPLNEQFFGPGTRLTVL.

CDR3 sequence reads: CASSPGSGANVLTF. The DNA read from the CDR3 is TGTGCCAGCAGCCCCGGGTCAGGGGCCAACGTC. V and J are TRBV7-2 and TRBJ2-6; no reliable D call. The read ends 3 residues early relative to the CDR3; the germline J gene fills the gap. Deletions cut 5 bases from V and 4 bases from J, with 9 bases between. CDR1 and CDR2 from the germline V gene are SGHTA and FQGNSA. CDR3 size: 14 residues.

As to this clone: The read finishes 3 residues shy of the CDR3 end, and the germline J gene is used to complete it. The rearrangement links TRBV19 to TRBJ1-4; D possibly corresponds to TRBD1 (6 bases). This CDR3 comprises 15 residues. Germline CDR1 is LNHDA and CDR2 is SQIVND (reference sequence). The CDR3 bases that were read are TGTGCCAGTACCGATGGGGGCTCTGGGGCCAACGTA. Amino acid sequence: CASTDGGSGANV. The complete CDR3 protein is CASTDGGSGANVLFF. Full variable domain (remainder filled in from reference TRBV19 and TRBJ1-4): DGGITQSPKYLFRKEGQNVTLSCEQNLNHDAMYWYRQDPGQGLRLIYYSQIVNDFQKGDIAEGYSVSREKKESFPLTVTSAQKNPTAFYLCASTDGGSGANVLFFGSGTQLSVL.

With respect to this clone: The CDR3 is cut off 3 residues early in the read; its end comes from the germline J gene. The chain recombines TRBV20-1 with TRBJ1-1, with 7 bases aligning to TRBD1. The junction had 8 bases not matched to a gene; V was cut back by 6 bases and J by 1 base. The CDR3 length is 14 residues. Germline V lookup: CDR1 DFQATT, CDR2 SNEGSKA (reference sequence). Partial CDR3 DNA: TGCAGTGCCAGTGGGGAGGGGGCGAACACTGAA. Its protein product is CSASGEGANTE. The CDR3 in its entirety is CSASGEGANTEAFF.

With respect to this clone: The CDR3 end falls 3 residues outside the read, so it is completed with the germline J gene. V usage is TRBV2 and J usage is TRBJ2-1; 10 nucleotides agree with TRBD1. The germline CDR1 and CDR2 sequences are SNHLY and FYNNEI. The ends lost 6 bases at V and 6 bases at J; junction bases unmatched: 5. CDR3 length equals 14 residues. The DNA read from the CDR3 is TGTGCCAGCAGGACAAGGACAGGGGGCAATGAG. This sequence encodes CASRTRTGGNE. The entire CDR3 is CASRTRTGGNEQFF.

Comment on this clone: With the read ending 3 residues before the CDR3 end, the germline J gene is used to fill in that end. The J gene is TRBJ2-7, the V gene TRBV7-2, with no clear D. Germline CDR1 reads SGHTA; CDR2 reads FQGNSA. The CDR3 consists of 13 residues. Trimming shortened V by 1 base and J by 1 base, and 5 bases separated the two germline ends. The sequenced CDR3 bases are TGTGCCAGCAGCTTAGGGCCGTCCTACGAG. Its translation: CASSLGPSYE. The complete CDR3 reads CASSLGPSYEQYF.

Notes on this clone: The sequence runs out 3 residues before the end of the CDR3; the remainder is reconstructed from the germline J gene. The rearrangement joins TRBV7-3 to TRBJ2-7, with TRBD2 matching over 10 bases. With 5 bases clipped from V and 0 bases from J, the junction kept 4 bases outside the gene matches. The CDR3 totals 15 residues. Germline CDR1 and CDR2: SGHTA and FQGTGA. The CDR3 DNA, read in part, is TGTGCCAGCAGCAATAGCGGGGGGAGCTCCTACGAG. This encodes CASSNSGGSSYE. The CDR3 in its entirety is CASSNSGGSSYEQYF.

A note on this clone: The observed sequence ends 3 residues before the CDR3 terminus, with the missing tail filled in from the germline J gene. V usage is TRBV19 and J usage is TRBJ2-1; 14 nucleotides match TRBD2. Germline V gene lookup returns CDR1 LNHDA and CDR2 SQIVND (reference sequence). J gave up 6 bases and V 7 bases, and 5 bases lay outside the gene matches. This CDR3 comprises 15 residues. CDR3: CASNPTSGRANEQFF. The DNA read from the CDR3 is TGTGCCAGTAACCCGACTAGCGGGAGGGCCAATGAG.

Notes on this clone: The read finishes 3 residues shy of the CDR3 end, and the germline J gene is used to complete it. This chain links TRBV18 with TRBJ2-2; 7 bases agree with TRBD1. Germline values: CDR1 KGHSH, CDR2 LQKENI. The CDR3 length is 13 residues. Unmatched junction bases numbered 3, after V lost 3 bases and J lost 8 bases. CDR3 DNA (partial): TGTGCCAGCTCACCTAAGGGACAGGGGGAG. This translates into CASSPKGQGE. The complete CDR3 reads CASSPKGQGELFF. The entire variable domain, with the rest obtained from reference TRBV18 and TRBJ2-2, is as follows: NAGVMQNPRHLVRRRGQEARLRCSPMKGHSHVYWYRQLPEEGLKFMVYLQKENIIDESGMPKERFSAEFPKEGPSILRIQQVVRGDSAAYFCASSPKGQGELFFGEGSRLTVL.

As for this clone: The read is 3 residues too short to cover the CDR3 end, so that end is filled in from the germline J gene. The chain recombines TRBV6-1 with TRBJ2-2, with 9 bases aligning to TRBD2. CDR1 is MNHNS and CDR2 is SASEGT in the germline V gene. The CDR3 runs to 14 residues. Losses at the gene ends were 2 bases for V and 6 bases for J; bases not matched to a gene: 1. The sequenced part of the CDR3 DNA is TGTGCCAGCAGTGAACGCGGGAGGGCCGGGGAG. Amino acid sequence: CASSERGRAGE. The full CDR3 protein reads CASSERGRAGELFF.

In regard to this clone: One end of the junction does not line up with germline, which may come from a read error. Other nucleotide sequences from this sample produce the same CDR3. The CDR3 is CASSPDRIGNTIYF. The sequenced part of the CDR3 DNA is TGTGCCAGTAGTCCCGACAGAATTGGAAACACG. J is TRBJ1-3 and V is TRBV19; tentatively, D is TRBD1 (5 bases). The read gets to within 3 residues of the CDR3 end, and the germline J gene fills in the rest. Per the germline V gene, CDR1 is LNHDA and CDR2 is SQIVND (reference sequence). This CDR3 is built from 14 residues.

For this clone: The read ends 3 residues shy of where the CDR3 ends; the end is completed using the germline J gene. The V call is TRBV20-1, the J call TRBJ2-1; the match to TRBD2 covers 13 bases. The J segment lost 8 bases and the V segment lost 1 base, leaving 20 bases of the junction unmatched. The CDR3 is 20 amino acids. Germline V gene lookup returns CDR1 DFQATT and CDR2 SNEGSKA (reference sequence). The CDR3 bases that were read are TGCAGTGCTAGAGTTTTGGGACTAGCGGGATCATACGCAGACAATTATGAG. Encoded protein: CSARVLGLAGSYADNYE. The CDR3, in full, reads CSARVLGLAGSYADNYEQFF.